This entry features one TCR beta chain sequence. Its antigen is undetermined. TCRdb ran MiXCR on the 5' RACE reads and lists one entry per CDR3 protein. The sample holds approximately 260,000 distinct CDR3 sequences, 8.6% seen once. This record comes from a study of CD8 T cells in ankylosing spondylitis. Study results and limitations: The study looked at matched synovial fluid samples from ankylosing spondylitis patients. Disease-linked clones were reported to be significantly enriched there.

Per germline, CDR1 GTSNPN and CDR2 SVGIG (reference sequence). V dropped 1 base and J dropped 5 bases, with 15 bases sitting between them. The CDR3 runs 14 residues. The sample consisted of blood, either unsorted or a sorted T cell fraction (not recorded which). This receptor was obtained from a male donor with ankylosing spondylitis or in good health (not recorded which). The rearrangement uses TRBV30 and TRBJ2-7; D is possibly TRBD1 (6 bases). The CDR3 DNA reads TGTGCCTGGAGTGCGGGCAGGGGAAACAACGAGCAGTACTTC. This translates into CAWSAGRGNNEQYF.